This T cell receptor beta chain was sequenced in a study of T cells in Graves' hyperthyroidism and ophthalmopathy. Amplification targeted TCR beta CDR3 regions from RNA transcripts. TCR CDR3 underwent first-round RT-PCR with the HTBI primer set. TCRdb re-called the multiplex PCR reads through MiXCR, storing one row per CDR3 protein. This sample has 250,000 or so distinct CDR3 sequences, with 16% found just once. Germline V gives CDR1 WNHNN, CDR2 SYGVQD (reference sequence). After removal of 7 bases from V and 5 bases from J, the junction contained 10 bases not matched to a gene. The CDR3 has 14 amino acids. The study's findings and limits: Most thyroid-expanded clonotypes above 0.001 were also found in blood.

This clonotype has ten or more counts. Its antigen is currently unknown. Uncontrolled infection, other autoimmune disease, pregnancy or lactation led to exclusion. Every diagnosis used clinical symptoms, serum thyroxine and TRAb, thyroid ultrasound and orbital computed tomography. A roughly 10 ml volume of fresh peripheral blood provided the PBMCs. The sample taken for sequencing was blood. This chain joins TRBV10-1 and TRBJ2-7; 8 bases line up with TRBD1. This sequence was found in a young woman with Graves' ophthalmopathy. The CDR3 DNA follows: TGCGCCAGCATCTTTGGACAGGGAGTCCACGAGCAGTACTTC. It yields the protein CASIFGQGVHEQYF.